This TCR beta chain is from a study of T-cell reconstitution after alpha-beta-depleted transplantation in children. This clonotype was seen repeatedly, ten times or more. The antigen is unknown. Findings of the study overall: Counts and diversity of T cells one year after transplant came mostly from newly produced T cells. Several hundred expanded graft clones reportedly supplied alpha-beta T cells about two months after transplant. Where some patients showed high TCRbeta diversity at day 60, it came from recipient T cells and thymic progenitors that had survived.

It was with unique molecular identifiers that the TCRbeta library was prepared. MiXCR was run by TCRdb on the PCR reads, yielding one entry per CDR3 protein. The repertoire consists of approximately 650,000 distinct CDR3 sequences, with less than 15% occurring once and the leading ten covering around 0.8%. This TCR was sampled from a girl aged 2 to 10 with congenital amegakaryocytic thrombocytopenia, due to receive a stem cell transplant. Material: PBMCs, obtained before TCRalphabeta/CD19-depleted stem cell transplant.

CDR3 bases: TGTGCCAGCAGTAGGACGACAGGGTATACCGGGGAGCTGTTTTTT. Amino acids: CASSRTTGYTGELFF. The V gene is TRBV28, the J gene TRBJ2-2, with 7 bases that match TRBD1. The CDR3 extends over 15 amino acids. Germline-derived CDR1 and CDR2 are MDHEN and SYDVKM. Unmatched junction bases numbered 8, after V lost 5 bases and J lost 5 bases.